This TCR beta chain comes out of a study of control samples from healthy donors and cancer patients. Germline V lookup: CDR1 SGHTA, CDR2 FQGNSA. The CDR3 spans 12 residues. After removal of 5 bases from V and 14 bases from J, the junction contained 10 bases not matched to a gene. Assay: immunoSEQ multiplex PCR; the TCRdb copy retains only in-frame clones and omits some. This table holds around 53,000 clones, 65% to 90% found once. Material: PBMCs. The chain has TRBV7-2 and TRBJ1-2; 8 bases fit TRBD1. The origin of this receptor is a woman in her fifties or sixties with lung cancer. The CDR3 region is CASSPRTGPLTF. Written as DNA, the CDR3 is TGTGCCAGCAGCCCAAGGACAGGGCCCTTAACCTTC.